These 6 T cell receptor beta chains were sequenced from one sample in a study of tumor and adjacent non-tumor tissue in lung cancer. RNA was extracted from bulk tissue without any cell sorting. The library came from three nested PCR rounds adapted from ARM-PCR protocols. TCRdb reanalysed the multiplex PCR reads using MiXCR and keeps one entry per CDR3 protein. The sample gives under 250,000 distinct CDR3 sequences, 60% to 85% of which show up once; roughly 24% is in the top ten. Sequenced material: lung tumor tissue. Receptors were obtained from a man aged 55 to 70 with non-small cell lung cancer.

As regards this clonotype: Relative to the germline gene, one junction end is altered; a read error may explain this. The chain is built from TRBV11-3 and TRBJ1-2; D may be TRBD1 (5 bases). Germline assignment: CDR1 SGHNT and CDR2 YENEEA. The CDR3 has 14 residues. CDR3 loop: CASSDSGRNYGYIF. The CDR3 region has the DNA TGTGCCAGCAGTGACAGTGGGCGTAACTATGGCTACATCTTC.

Details on this clonotype: The junction departs from the called germline gene at one end, perhaps through a read error. The rearrangement uses TRBV11-2 and TRBJ2-1, with D possibly being TRBD1 (5 bases). Per germline, CDR1 SGHAT and CDR2 FQNNGV. CDR3 length equals 14 residues. In nucleotides, the CDR3 is TGTGCCAGCAGCCTTGCTCACAGGCGCAATGAACAGTTCTTC. This translates into CASSLAHRRNEQFF.

As for this clonotype: A much larger clone is a single base away; this may be a read error. This chain joins TRBV6-5 and TRBJ2-7; no clear D gene. The germline gives CDR1 MNHEY, CDR2 SVGAGI. The V and J ends lost 0 bases and 8 bases respectively, with 17 bases between them. This CDR3 has 15 residues. The CDR3 DNA sequence: TGTGCCAGCAGTTACTCAAGAGTTTTAACAGCCAAGCAGTACTTC. Its protein is CASSYSRVLTAKQYF.

With regard to this clonotype: Because it lacks the conserved phenylalanine or tryptophan at the end, this CDR3 is likely a read error. V gene TRBV11-2 combines with J gene TRBJ1-5; D ambiguous. This CDR3 region has 13 residues. Per the germline V gene, CDR1 is SGHAT and CDR2 is FQNNGV. CDR3 in DNA: TGTACCAGCAGCTTTCAAGGGCATCAGCCCCAGCATCTT. Translated, it gives CTSSFQGHQPQHL.

This clonotype has only one observation. This sequence joins TRBV11-3 and TRBJ2-7; 13 bases map to TRBD2. The germline V gene encodes CDR1 SGHNT and CDR2 YENEEA. The CDR3 is 19 residues long. J gave up 9 bases and V 5 bases, and 22 bases lay outside the gene matches. As DNA, the CDR3 is TGTGCCAGCAGCAACAGCTTAGGGACTAGCGGGATTATCGCCGCTGTGCAGTACTTC. Its translation is CASSNSLGTSGIIAAVQYF.

The sample holds many counts of this clonotype. The chain links TRBV11-2 to TRBJ2-4; 7 bases agree with TRBD1. Trimming at V came to 3 bases and at J to 3 bases, leaving 8 bases not matched to a gene. The CDR3 sequence is 16 residues long. The germline V gene encodes CDR1 SGHAT and CDR2 FQNNGV. The CDR3 sequence: CASSFKQGLDKNIQYF. CDR3 bases: TGTGCCAGCAGCTTCAAACAGGGGTTGGACAAAAACATTCAGTACTTC.